Following are 19 T cell receptor beta chains from one sample sequenced in a study of shared clonotypes between healthy human individuals. The repertoire was sequenced with immunoSEQ multiplex PCR; TCRdb's copy has only in-frame clones and lacks some. The sample consists of 450,000 to 500,000 clones, roughly 80% of them appearing once. The specimen was PBMCs. All receptors come from a middle-aged woman in good health. Some clones in this sample may be carry-over from other donors' samples.

The V gene is TRBV29-1, the J gene TRBJ1-2; D may be TRBD1 (5 bases). This CDR3 comprises 12 residues. The V end lost 2 bases, the J end lost 6 bases, and 10 bases lay between the germline ends. Germline V gene lookup returns CDR1 SQVTM and CDR2 ANQGSEA. The CDR3 bases are TGCAGCGTTGAAAGGCAGGGAGATGGCTACACCTTC. Translating gives CSVERQGDGYTF.

The chain links TRBV18 to TRBJ2-5, with D uncertain. Trimming left V 3 bases short and J 4 bases short, with 9 bases between. CDR1 KGHSH and CDR2 LQKENI come from the germline V gene. The CDR3 loop spans 13 amino acids. In nucleotides, the CDR3 is TGTGCCAGCTCACCGCCTAGTCCAGAGACCCAGTACTTC. Residues: CASSPPSPETQYF.

V is TRBV4-2 and J is TRBJ2-7; 8 bases map to TRBD1. There are 15 residues in the CDR3. Trimming took 1 base from V and 3 from J; bases not matched to a gene: 5. The V gene's germline CDR1 is LGHNA and CDR2 YNFKEQ. This CDR3 is CASSQGRGPGYEQYF. CDR3 in DNA: TGTGCCAGCAGCCAAGGCAGGGGGCCTGGCTACGAGCAGTACTTC.

The rearrangement joins TRBV27 to TRBJ1-3; D possibly corresponds to TRBD1 (5 bases). This CDR3 has 16 amino acids. The germline CDR1 and CDR2 sequences are MNHEY and SMNVEV (reference sequence). With 6 bases removed from V and 0 bases from J, the gap between germline ends came to 15 bases. The CDR3 region has the DNA TGTGCCAGCAGACACCTGACAGCCGACTCTGGAAACACCATATATTTT. Protein product: CASRHLTADSGNTIYF.

This clone appeared once. The chain carries TRBV7-3 and TRBJ1-1; D is perhaps TRBD1 (5 bases). The germline gives CDR1 SGHTA, CDR2 FQGTGA. This CDR3 spans 14 amino acids. V shed 5 bases and J shed 4 bases, with 14 bases lying between them. The DNA for the CDR3 is TGTGCCAGCAGCCCAGCCGCGGGGGGCACTGAAGCTTTCTTT. Its translation: CASSPAAGGTEAFF.

In regard to this clone: A read error is likely here: a far larger clone is one base away. In the same sample, other DNA sequences code for this CDR3. The chain uses TRBV28 and TRBJ2-7, with 9 bases fitting TRBD1. The CDR3 loop spans 16 amino acids. Germline V CDR1 and CDR2: MDHEN, SYDVKM. The CDR3 bases are TGTGCCAGCAGCTTATCGTGGACAGGGGTATTTCGCGAGCAGTACTTC. Its translation is CASSLSWTGVFREQYF.

This clone was observed at least ten times. This sample also contains other DNA sequences that code for the same CDR3. The CDR3 region is CASKQGGSSYEQYF. The CDR3 DNA is TGTGCCAGCAAACAGGGGGGTAGCTCCTACGAGCAGTACTTC. V is TRBV2 and J is TRBJ2-5; 8 bases are a match to TRBD1. The J call may be wrong; the DNA end is better matched by TRBJ2-7. The CDR3 extends over 14 amino acids. The V gene's germline CDR1 is SNHLY and CDR2 FYNNEI.

J is TRBJ2-5 and V is TRBV27, with D unclear. The CDR3 runs to 16 residues. V shed 1 base and J shed 7 bases, with 19 bases lying between them. Germline loops: CDR1 MNHEY, CDR2 SMNVEV (reference sequence). The CDR3 bases are TGTGCCAGCAGTTTATTCGGCGGTAGCAGGTCGGGGACCCAGTACTTC. Encoded protein: CASSLFGGSRSGTQYF.

The CDR3 DNA reads as TGCAGCGTTATGTTAGGGAGAAACTCCTACGAGCAGTACTTC. Translated: CSVMLGRNSYEQYF. This chain uses TRBV29-1 with TRBJ2-7; D is perhaps TRBD2 (5 bases). Per germline, CDR1 SQVTM and CDR2 ANQGSEA. This CDR3 contains 14 residues. Trimming took off 5 bases at V and 0 bases at J, with 14 bases between the two ends.

The chain carries TRBV5-1 and TRBJ2-5, with TRBD2 matching 10 bases. Germline CDR1 reads SGHRS; CDR2 reads YFSETQ. CDR3 length: 16 residues. The J segment lost 3 bases and the V segment lost 4 bases, leaving 9 bases of the junction unmatched. CDR3 sequence (DNA): TGCGCCAGCAGCCCCCACCTAGCGGGAGTGAAAGAGACCCAGTACTTC. Encoded protein: CASSPHLAGVKETQYF.

This rearrangement joins TRBV30 to TRBJ1-5, with 12 bases that match TRBD1. CDR1 is GTSNPN and CDR2 is SVGIG in the germline V gene (reference sequence). CDR3 size: 19 residues. Trimming took 3 bases from V and 0 from J; bases not matched to a gene: 12. The CDR3 nucleotides are TGTGCCTGGAGGGCCGGGACAGGGGGCGCGGGATATAGCAATCAGCCCCAGCATTTT. It yields the protein CAWRAGTGGAGYSNQPQHF.

This chain's CDR3 is CASSQEWGESTEAFF. CDR3 DNA sequence: TGTGCCAGCAGCCAAGAATGGGGGGAGAGCACTGAAGCTTTCTTT. The chain has TRBV14 and TRBJ1-1, with TRBD1 as a possible D gene (5 bases). Germline CDR1 is SGHDN and CDR2 is FVKESK. The CDR3 has 15 amino acids. V lost 0 bases and J lost 4, with 12 bases in between.

This sequence joins TRBV27 and TRBJ1-4, with 9 bases that match TRBD1. This CDR3 is 15 amino acids long. J lost 3 bases, V lost 3 bases, and 2 bases had no gene match. In germline, CDR1 is MNHEY, CDR2 SMNVEV (reference sequence). The CDR3 reads CASSLTGGANEKLFF. CDR3 nucleotide sequence: TGTGCCAGCAGTTTGACAGGGGGAGCTAATGAAAAACTGTTTTTT.

This chain uses TRBV5-1 with TRBJ1-5; 8 nucleotides agree with TRBD1. Germline CDR1 and CDR2: SGHRS and YFSETQ. The CDR3 spans 14 residues. Trimming removed 4 bases from V and 7 bases from J; junction bases left unmatched: 7. CDR3 in amino acids: CASSLGTGIQPQHF. The CDR3 coding sequence is TGCGCCAGCAGCCTCGGGACAGGTATCCAGCCCCAGCATTTT.

The gene calls are TRBV7-9 and TRBJ2-4; D remains unclear. Per the germline V gene, CDR1 is SEHNR and CDR2 is FQNEAQ (reference sequence). The CDR3 length is 13 residues. Trimming removed 5 bases from V and 0 bases from J, with 5 bases in between. The CDR3 DNA is TGTGCCAGCAGCCAAATAGCCAAAAACATTCAGTACTTC. Amino acid sequence: CASSQIAKNIQYF.

Notes on this clone: Other DNA sequences from this sample encode an identical CDR3 as well. The chain is built from TRBV7-9 and TRBJ1-1; 7 bases match TRBD1. The CDR3 is 14 amino acids. V lost 3 bases to trimming and J lost 1 base; unmatched junction nucleotides: 2. Looked up from germline, CDR1 is SEHNR and CDR2 is FQNEAQ (reference sequence). CDR3 sequence: CASSLGTANTEAFF. CDR3 nucleotides: TGTGCCAGCAGCTTGGGGACAGCGAACACTGAAGCTTTCTTT.

Of note for this clone: A far bigger clonotype differs at one base, so this is likely a read error. The chain links TRBV5-4 to TRBJ1-2; the match to TRBD1 covers 8 bases. The junction had 8 bases not matched to a gene; V was cut back by 4 bases and J by 3 bases. The CDR3 totals 15 residues. Germline V gene lookup returns CDR1 SGHNT and CDR2 YYREEE (reference sequence). The DNA of the CDR3 is TGTGCCAGCAGCATATGGACAGGGACGTACTATGGCTACACCTTC. Translated, it gives CASSIWTGTYYGYTF. The variable domain in full, with the rest retrieved from reference TRBV5-4 and TRBJ1-2, is ETGVTQSPTHLIKTRGQQVTLRCSSQSGHNTVSWYQQALGQGPQFIFQYYREEENGRGNFPPRFSGLQFPNYSSELNVNALELDDSALYLCASSIWTGTYYGYTFGSGTRLTVV.

This clone was seen just once. In the same sample, other DNA sequences code for this CDR3. The rearrangement uses TRBV11-1 and TRBJ2-1, with 12 bases that match TRBD2. Germline-derived CDR1 and CDR2 are SGHAT and FQDESV (reference sequence). V lost 5 bases and J lost 4; bases outside the gene matches: 6. CDR3 length equals 16 residues. This CDR3 reads CASSLTGTSGYNEQFF. The CDR3 DNA sequence: TGTGCCAGCAGCCTAACCGGGACTAGCGGGTACAATGAGCAGTTCTTC.

The V call is TRBV7-8, the J call TRBJ2-1; 12 bases are shared with TRBD2. The germline V gene has CDR1 SGHVS and CDR2 FQNEAQ. The CDR3 spans 16 residues. V trimming: 5 bases; J trimming: 6 bases; junction bases outside the gene matches: 8. CDR3 nucleotides: TGTGCCAGCAGCCTCGGACCTAGCGGGAGGGTCAATGAGCAGTTCTTC. Translation: CASSLGPSGRVNEQFF.